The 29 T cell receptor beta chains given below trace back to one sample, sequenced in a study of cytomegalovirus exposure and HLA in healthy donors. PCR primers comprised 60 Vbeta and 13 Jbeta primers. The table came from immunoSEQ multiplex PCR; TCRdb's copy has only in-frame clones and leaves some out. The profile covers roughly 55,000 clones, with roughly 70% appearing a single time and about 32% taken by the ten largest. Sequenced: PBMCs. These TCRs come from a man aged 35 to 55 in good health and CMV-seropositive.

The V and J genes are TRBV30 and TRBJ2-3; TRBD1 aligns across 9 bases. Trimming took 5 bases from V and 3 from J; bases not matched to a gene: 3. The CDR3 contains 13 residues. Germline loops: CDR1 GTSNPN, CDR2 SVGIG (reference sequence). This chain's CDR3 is CAWSGQGTDTQYF. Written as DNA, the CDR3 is TGTGCCTGGTCGGGACAGGGAACAGATACGCAGTATTTT.

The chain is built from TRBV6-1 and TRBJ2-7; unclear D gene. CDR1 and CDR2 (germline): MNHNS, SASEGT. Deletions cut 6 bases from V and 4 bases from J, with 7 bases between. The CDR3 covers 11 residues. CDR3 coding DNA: TGTGCCAGCAGCCCTTTTTACGAGCAGTACTTC. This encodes CASSPFYEQYF.

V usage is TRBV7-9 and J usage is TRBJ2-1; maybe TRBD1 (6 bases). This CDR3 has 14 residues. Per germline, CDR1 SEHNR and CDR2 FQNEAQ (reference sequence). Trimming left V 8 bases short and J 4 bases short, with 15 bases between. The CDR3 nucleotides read TGTGCCAGCCGTAAATTAGGGGGTTACAATGAGCAGTTCTTC. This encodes CASRKLGGYNEQFF. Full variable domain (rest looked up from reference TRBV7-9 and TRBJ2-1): DTGVSQNPRHKITKRGQNVTFRCDPISEHNRLYWYRQTLGQGPEFLTYFQNEAQLEKSRLLSDRFSAERPKGSFSTLEIQRTEQGDSAMYLCASRKLGGYNEQFFGPGTRLTVL.

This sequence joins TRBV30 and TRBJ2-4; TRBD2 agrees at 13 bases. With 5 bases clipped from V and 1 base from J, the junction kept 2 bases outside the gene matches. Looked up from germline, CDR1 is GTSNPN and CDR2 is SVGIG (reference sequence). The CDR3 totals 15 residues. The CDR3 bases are TGTGCCTGGCAGGGACTAGCGGGGGCCAAAAACATTCAGTACTTC. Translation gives CAWQGLAGAKNIQYF.

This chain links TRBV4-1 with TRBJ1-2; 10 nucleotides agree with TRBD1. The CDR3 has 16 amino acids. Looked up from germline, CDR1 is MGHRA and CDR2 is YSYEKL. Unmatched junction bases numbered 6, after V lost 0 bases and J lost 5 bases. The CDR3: CASSQDRDRGPYGYTF. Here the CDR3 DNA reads TGCGCCAGCAGCCAAGACCGGGACAGGGGACCTTATGGCTACACCTTC.

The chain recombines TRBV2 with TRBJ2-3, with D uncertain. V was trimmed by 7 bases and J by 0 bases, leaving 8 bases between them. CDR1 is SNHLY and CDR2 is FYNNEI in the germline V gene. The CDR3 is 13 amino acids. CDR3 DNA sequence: TGTGCCAGCATGGGCAATAGCACAGATACGCAGTATTTT. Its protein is CASMGNSTDTQYF.

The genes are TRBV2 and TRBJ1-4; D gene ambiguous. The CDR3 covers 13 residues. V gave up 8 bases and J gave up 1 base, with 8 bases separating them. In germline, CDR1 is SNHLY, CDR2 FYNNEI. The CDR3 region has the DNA TGTGCCAGCCAGATCGAAACTAATGAAAAACTGTTTTTT. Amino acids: CASQIETNEKLFF.

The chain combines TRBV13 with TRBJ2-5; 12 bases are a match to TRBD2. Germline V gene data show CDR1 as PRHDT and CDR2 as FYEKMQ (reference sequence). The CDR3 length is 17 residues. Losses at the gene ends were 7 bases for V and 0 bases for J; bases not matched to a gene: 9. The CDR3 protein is CASNTGLAGPYQETQYF. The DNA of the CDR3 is TGTGCCAGCAACACCGGACTAGCGGGACCCTACCAAGAGACCCAGTACTTC. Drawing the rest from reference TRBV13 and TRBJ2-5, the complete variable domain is AAGVIQSPRHLIKEKRETATLKCYPIPRHDTVYWYQQGPGQDPQFLISFYEKMQSDKGSIPDRFSAQQFSDYHSELNMSSLELGDSALYFCASNTGLAGPYQETQYFGPGTRLLVL.

The CDR3 region has the DNA TGTGCCAGCAGCCCCGTTGGAGACCGGGATTCACCCCTCCACTTT. This gives the protein CASSPVGDRDSPLHF. This chain connects TRBV5-8 to TRBJ1-6; D unresolved. With 4 bases removed from V and 8 bases from J, the gap between germline ends came to 16 bases. This CDR3 contains 15 residues. From germline, CDR1 is SGHTS and CDR2 YDEGEE.

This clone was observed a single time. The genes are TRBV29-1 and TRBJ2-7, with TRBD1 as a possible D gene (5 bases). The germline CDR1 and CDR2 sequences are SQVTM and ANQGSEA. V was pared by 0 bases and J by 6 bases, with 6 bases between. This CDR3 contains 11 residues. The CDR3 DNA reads TGCAGCGTTGAAGAAGGGGCCGAGCAGTACTTC. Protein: CSVEEGAEQYF.

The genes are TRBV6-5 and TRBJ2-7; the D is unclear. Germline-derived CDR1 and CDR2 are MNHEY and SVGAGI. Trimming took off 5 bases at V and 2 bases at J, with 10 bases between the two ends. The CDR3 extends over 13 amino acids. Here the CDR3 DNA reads TGTGCCAGCAGTAATTCAGCGACCTACGAGCAGTACTTC. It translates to CASSNSATYEQYF.

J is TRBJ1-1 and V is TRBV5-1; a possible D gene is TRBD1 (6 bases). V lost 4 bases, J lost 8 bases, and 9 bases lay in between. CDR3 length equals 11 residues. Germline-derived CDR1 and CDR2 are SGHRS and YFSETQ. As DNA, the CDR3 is TGCGCCAGCAGCGGACAGACCGAAGCTTTCTTT. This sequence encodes CASSGQTEAFF. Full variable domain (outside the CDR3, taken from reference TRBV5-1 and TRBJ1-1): KAGVTQTPRYLIKTRGQQVTLSCSPISGHRSVSWYQQTPGQGLQFLFEYFSETQRNKGNFPGRFSGRQFSNSRSEMNVSTLELGDSALYLCASSGQTEAFFGQGTRLTVV.

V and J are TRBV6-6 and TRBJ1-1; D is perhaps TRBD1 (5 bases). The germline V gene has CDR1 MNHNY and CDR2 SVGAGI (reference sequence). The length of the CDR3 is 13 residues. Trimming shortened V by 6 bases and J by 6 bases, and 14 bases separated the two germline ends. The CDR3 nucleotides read TGTGCCAGCAGCCTTGACAGAGCCTCTGAAGCTTTCTTT. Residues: CASSLDRASEAFF.

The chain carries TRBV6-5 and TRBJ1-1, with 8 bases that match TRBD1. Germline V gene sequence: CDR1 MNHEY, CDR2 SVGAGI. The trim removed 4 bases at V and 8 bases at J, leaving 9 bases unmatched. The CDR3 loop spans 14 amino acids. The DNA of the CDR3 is TGTGCCAGCAGTTCCGGACAGGGCAGGAGGGAAGCTTTCTTT. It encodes CASSSGQGRREAFF.

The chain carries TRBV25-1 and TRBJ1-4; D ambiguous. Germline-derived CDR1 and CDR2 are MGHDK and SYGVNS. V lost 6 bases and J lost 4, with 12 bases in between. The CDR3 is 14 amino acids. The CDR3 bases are TGTGCCAGCAGGAAGGCGGGGAATAATGAAAAACTGTTTTTT. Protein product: CASRKAGNNEKLFF.

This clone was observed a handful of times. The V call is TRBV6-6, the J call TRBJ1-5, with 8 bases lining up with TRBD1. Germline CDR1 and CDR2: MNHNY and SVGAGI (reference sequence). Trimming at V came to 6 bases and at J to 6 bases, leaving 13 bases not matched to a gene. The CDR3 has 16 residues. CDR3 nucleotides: TGTGCCAGCAGCAACCCGACAGGGGCTGGGGGTCAGCCCCAGCATTTT. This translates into CASSNPTGAGGQPQHF.

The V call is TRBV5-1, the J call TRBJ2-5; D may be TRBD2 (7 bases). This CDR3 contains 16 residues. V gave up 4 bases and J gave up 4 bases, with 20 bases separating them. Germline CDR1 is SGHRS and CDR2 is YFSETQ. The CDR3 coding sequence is TGCGCCAGCAGCAGGGGAGGACTAGGGGGTCCAGAGACCCAGTACTTC. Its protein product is CASSRGGLGGPETQYF.

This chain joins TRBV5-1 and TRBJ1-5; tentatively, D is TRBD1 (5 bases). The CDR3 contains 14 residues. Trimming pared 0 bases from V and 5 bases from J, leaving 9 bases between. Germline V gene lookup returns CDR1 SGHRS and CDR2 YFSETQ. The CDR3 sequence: CASSLAPGDQPQHF. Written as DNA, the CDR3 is TGCGCCAGCAGCTTGGCCCCGGGGGATCAGCCCCAGCATTTT.

The CDR3: CSVGKTERAYEQYF. As DNA, the CDR3 is TGCAGCGTGGGGAAGACTGAGAGGGCCTACGAGCAGTACTTC. The V and J genes are TRBV29-1 and TRBJ2-7; D is possibly TRBD2 (5 bases). Per the germline V gene, CDR1 is SQVTM and CDR2 is ANQGSEA. Trimming shortened V by 6 bases and J by 2 bases, and 17 bases separated the two germline ends. This CDR3 contains 14 residues.

Here the CDR3 DNA reads TGTGCCAGCAGCCCGGGACAGGGGTTAAAGGCTGAAGCTTTCTTT. This gives the protein CASSPGQGLKAEAFF. The rearrangement links TRBV11-1 to TRBJ1-1; 10 bases map to TRBD1. V was pared by 5 bases and J by 6 bases, with 9 bases of the junction left unmatched. CDR1 SGHAT and CDR2 FQDESV come from the germline V gene (reference sequence). This CDR3 spans 15 amino acids.

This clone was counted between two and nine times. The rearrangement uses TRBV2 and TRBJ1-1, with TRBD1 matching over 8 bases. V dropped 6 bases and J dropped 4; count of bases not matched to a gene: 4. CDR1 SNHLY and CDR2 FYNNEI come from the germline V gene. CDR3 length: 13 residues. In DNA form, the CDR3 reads TGTGCCAGCAGACGGACAGGGAGCACTGAAGCTTTCTTT. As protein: CASRRTGSTEAFF.

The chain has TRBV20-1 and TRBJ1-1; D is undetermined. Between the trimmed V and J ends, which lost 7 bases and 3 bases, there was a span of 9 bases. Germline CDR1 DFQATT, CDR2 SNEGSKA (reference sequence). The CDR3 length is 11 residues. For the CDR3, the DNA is TGCAGTGTCGCTCGGGACACTGAAGCTTTCTTT. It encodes CSVARDTEAFF.

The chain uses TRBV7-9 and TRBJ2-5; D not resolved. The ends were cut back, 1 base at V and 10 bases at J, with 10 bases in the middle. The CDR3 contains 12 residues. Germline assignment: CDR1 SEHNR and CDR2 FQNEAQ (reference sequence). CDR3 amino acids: CASSLEQFSQYF. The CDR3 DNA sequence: TGTGCCAGCAGCTTAGAACAGTTCAGCCAGTACTTC.

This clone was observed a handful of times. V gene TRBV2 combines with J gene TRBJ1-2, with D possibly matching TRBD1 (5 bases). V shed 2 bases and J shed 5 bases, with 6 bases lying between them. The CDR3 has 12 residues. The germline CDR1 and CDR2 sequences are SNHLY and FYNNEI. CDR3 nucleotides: TGTGCCAGCAGTGAACGGGGGTATGGCTACACCTTC. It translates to CASSERGYGYTF.

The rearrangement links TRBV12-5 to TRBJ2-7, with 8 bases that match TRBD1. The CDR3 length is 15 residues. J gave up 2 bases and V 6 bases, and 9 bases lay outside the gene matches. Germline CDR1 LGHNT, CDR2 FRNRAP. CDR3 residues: CASGRQTGAAYEQYF. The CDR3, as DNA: TGTGCTAGTGGCAGACAGACAGGGGCGGCCTACGAGCAGTACTTC.

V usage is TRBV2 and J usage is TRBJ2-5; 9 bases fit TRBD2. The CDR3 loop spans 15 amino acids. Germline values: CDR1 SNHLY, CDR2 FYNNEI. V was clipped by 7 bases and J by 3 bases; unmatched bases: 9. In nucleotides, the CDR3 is TGTGCCAGCAATTATTTGACTAGCGGAAAAGAGACCCAGTACTTC. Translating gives CASNYLTSGKETQYF.

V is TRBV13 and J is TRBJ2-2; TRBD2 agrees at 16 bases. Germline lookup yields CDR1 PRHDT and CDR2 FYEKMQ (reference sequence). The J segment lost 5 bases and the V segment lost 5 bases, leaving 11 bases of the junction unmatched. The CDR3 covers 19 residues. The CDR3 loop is CASSPGLAGGPRKTGELFF. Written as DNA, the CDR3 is TGTGCCAGCAGCCCGGGACTAGCGGGGGGGCCAAGGAAGACCGGGGAGCTGTTTTTT.

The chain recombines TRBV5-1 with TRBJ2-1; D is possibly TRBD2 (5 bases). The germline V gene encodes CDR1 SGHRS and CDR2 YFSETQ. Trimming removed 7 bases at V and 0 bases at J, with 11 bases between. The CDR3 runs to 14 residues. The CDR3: CASVLRDSYNEQFF. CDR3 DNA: TGCGCCAGCGTACTCCGGGACTCCTACAATGAGCAGTTCTTC.

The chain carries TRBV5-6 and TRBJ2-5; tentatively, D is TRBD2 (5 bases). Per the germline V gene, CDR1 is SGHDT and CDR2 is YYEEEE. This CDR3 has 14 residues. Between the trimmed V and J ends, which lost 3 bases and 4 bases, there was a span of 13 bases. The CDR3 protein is CASSSGLYGETQYF. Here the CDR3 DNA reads TGTGCCAGCAGCTCTGGACTCTACGGAGAGACCCAGTACTTC.